This T cell receptor (beta chain) came from a study of blood T cell repertoires in COVID-19. Study context: COVID-19 samples collected from the United States, Italy and Spain covered acute and convalescent phases.

Trimming left V 0 bases short and J 4 bases short, with 9 bases between. This CDR3 spans 14 amino acids. Germline lookup yields CDR1 MNHEY and CDR2 SVGEGT. Seattle's enrolled individuals joined amid active infection and were then monitored longitudinally. This clone was recorded only once. In the study's own analysis: Researchers report that nucleated cell counts were estimated from reference gene primer amplification. TCRdb keeps only in-frame clones here, not all; method: immunoSEQ multiplex PCR. The V and J calls and clone size come from that table; D and trimming were worked out from the DNA. Among 250,000 to 400,000 clones listed, 88% were seen once.

This chain joins TRBV6-2 or TRBV6-3 and TRBJ2-5, with a weak D call TRBD2 (5 bases). The clonotype originates from a woman younger than 45 with COVID-19, enrolled during active disease. Sequenced input: peripheral blood. The CDR3 sequence is CASSYSRGSETQYF. The CDR3 DNA sequence: TGTGCCAGCAGTTACTCGCGAGGGTCAGAGACCCAGTACTTC.